Listed below are T cell receptor beta chains from one sample, sequenced in a study of identical twins. TCRdb called the 5' RACE reads again in MiXCR, with one record for every CDR3 protein. The data hold under 350,000 distinct CDR3 sequences, with over 8.5% observed a single time. This same sample was also part of a study on yellow fever vaccine responses in identical twins.

Source material: CD8+ T cells sorted from blood. The receptors shown here come from a woman aged 18-30 years in good health. Both conserved end residues are part of each CDR3. The order of the fields is J gene, clone size, D gene, V gene, CDR3 DNA, CDR3 protein. D genes are given only for firm matches. A clone size is listed for some rows: how often the clone was seen (once, few, many), or a class if it is expanded.

TRBJ1-1	-	-	TRBV5-4	TGTGCCAGCAGCACCTTAGGGGCGCTTCCAGAAGACACTGAAGCTTTCTTT	CASSTLGALPEDTEAFF
TRBJ2-7	-	-	TRBV11-2	TGTGCCAGCAGCTTAGGACTAGAAACCTACGAGCAGTACTTC	CASSLGLETYEQYF
TRBJ2-5	few	-	TRBV28	TGTGCCAGCAGCCAACCAGGGGAAGAAGAGACCCAGTACTTC	CASSQPGEEETQYF
TRBJ2-3	few	-	TRBV6-2/TRBV6-3	TGTGCCAGCAGTTACGGGGAACTGAACACAGATACGCAGTATTTT	CASSYGELNTDTQYF
TRBJ2-1	many	-	TRBV25-1	TGTGCCAGCAGTGAGATAACAGTAGTCGATGAGCAGTTCTTC	CASSEITVVDEQFF
TRBJ2-5	few	TRBD1	TRBV27	TGTGCCAGCAACGACAGGGTCGGGGAGACCCAGTACTTC	CASNDRVGETQYF
TRBJ2-2	few	-	TRBV29-1	TGCAGCGTTGATACTCAGAACACCGGGGAGCTGTTTTTT	CSVDTQNTGELFF
TRBJ2-7	few	-	TRBV18	TGTGCCAGCTCAACCAAGCCCTCTAGCGGAGGGGGTATTCGTATGGACGAGCAGTACTTC	CASSTKPSSGGGIRMDEQYF
TRBJ1-5	many	-	TRBV15	TGTGCCACCAGCAGAGACCGTGAGGGGCCCCAGCCCCAGCATTTT	CATSRDREGPQPQHF
TRBJ2-1	-	-	TRBV6-2/TRBV6-3	TGTGCCAGCAGCCGGACCTGGGGCAATGAGCAGTTCTTC	CASSRTWGNEQFF
TRBJ2-2	many	TRBD1	TRBV20-1	TGCAGTGCGCCCGGGACAGGGGTGGCCGGGGAGCTGTTTTTT	CSAPGTGVAGELFF
TRBJ2-7	many	-	TRBV3-1	TGTGCCAGCAGCCCAAGTGGGGACGCCATATGGGAGCAGTACTTC	CASSPSGDAIWEQYF
TRBJ2-3	many	-	TRBV4-1	TGCGCCAGCAGCCGGTACGGACAGTACACAGATACGCAGTATTTT	CASSRYGQYTDTQYF
TRBJ1-2	-	-	TRBV11-2	TGTGCCAGCAGCTCGGACAGTCAAACATACTATGGCTACACCTTC	CASSSDSQTYYGYTF
TRBJ2-3	few	-	TRBV9	TGTGCCAGCAGCGGTGGGGGCGGAGCAGATACGCAGTATTTT	CASSGGGGADTQYF
TRBJ1-2	few	TRBD1	TRBV6-2/TRBV6-3	TGTGCCAGCAGTCCCCGGGACAGATACTATGGCTACACCTTC	CASSPRDRYYGYTF
TRBJ2-2	few	-	TRBV6-2/TRBV6-3	TGTGCCAGCAGTTACTCGTTCGGGGAGCTGTTTTTT	CASSYSFGELFF
TRBJ2-1	many	TRBD2	TRBV6-1	TGTGCCAGCAGTCCCCGGGGTAGCGGGGCAACCGAGCAGTTCTTC	CASSPRGSGATEQFF
TRBJ2-3	many	-	TRBV7-9	TGTGCCAGCAGCTTAGGTTTAGATACGCAGTATTTT	CASSLGLDTQYF
TRBJ2-5	many	-	TRBV7-8	TGTGCCAGCAGCTTAGTGTTAGCGACCCAAGAGACCCAGTACTTC	CASSLVLATQETQYF
TRBJ2-7	many	-	TRBV27	TGTGCCAGCAGTTTATCGCCAGGCGTCTACGAGCAGTACTTC	CASSLSPGVYEQYF
TRBJ2-7	-	-	TRBV9	TGTGCCAGCAGCGCCCGGCCCGTCCACTACGAGCAGTACTTC	CASSARPVHYEQYF
TRBJ1-2	many	-	TRBV9	TGTGCCAGCAGCGCTTACTCGACAGATTCCTATGGCTACACCTTC	CASSAYSTDSYGYTF
TRBJ2-1	many	-	TRBV12-3/TRBV12-4	TGTGCCAGCAGCGATAGTACATCTCACGAGCAGTTCTTC	CASSDSTSHEQFF
TRBJ2-2	few	-	TRBV7-9	TGTGCCAGCAGCATACACTCGGGAAACACCGGGGAGCTGTTTTTT	CASSIHSGNTGELFF
TRBJ2-1	many	-	TRBV24-1	TGTGCCACTAGAGACAGCCATGAGCAGTTCTTC	CATRDSHEQFF
TRBJ1-1	-	-	TRBV2	TGTTCCATAAAGGACAGAGCGAACACGGAAGCTTTCTTT	CSIKDRANTEAFF
TRBJ1-2	-	TRBD1	TRBV6-5	TGTGCCAGCAGTTACTCTGGCCCGGGACAGGGGGCGCGGGGCTACACCTTC	CASSYSGPGQGARGYTF
TRBJ2-1	few	TRBD1	TRBV28	TGTGCCAGCAGTATTTCCGGGACAGGGGGCTCCTACAATGAGCAGTTCTTC	CASSISGTGGSYNEQFF
TRBJ1-1	many	TRBD1	TRBV20-1	TGCAGTGCTAGAGGACAGGGGGACACTGAAGCTTTCTTT	CSARGQGDTEAFF
TRBJ2-7	many	TRBD1	TRBV20-1	TGCAGTGCTAGACTATCAGGGGGCTACGAGCAGTACTTC	CSARLSGGYEQYF
TRBJ2-7	many	TRBD1	TRBV5-1	TGCGCCAGCAGCGACCGACAGGGGTATACTGCCGAGCAGTACTTC	CASSDRQGYTAEQYF
TRBJ2-3	-	-	TRBV20-1	TGCAGTGGGGACCCTAGCGCAGATACGCAGTATTTT	CSGDPSADTQYF
TRBJ2-7	few	TRBD2	TRBV6-5	TGTGCCACGCGGGGGACCTTATACGAGCAGTACTTC	CATRGTLYEQYF
TRBJ1-5	-	-	TRBV6-2/TRBV6-3	TGTGCCAGCAGTTACACAGGGATGAGCAATCAGCCCCAGCATTTT	CASSYTGMSNQPQHF
TRBJ1-5	many	-	TRBV30	TGTGCCTGGAGTGTAATCAAAGACAGCAATCAGCCCCAGCATTTT	CAWSVIKDSNQPQHF
TRBJ2-1	many	-	TRBV29-1	TGCAGCGTTGCGGCAGCCCGCTCCTACAATGAGCAGTTCTTC	CSVAAARSYNEQFF
TRBJ2-7	few	TRBD1	TRBV12-3/TRBV12-4	TGTGCCAGCAGTTTACCCCTCGGACAGGGGGCTGGCGAGCAGTACTTC	CASSLPLGQGAGEQYF
TRBJ2-3	-	TRBD2	TRBV6-5	TGTGCCAGCAGAACTACCTGGACTAGCGGGAGAGATACGCAGTATTTT	CASRTTWTSGRDTQYF
TRBJ2-3	many	TRBD2	TRBV7-9	TGTGCCAGCAGCTCAGGACTAGCAGAGAGCACAGATACGCAGTATTTT	CASSSGLAESTDTQYF
TRBJ2-7	-	TRBD2	TRBV5-6	TGTGCCAGCAGCCCCTCCGGGAGGATACAGTACTTC	CASSPSGRIQYF
TRBJ2-7	few	-	TRBV5-1	TGCGCCAGCAGATACGGGGCGGGCTCCTACGAGCAGTACTTC	CASRYGAGSYEQYF